This TCR beta chain was profiled in a study of blood T cells in healthy people across ages. Study-wide findings and caveats: In older individuals, TCR beta diversity per million T cells was lower, falling roughly linearly with age.

The CDR3 contains 18 residues. Germline V gene data show CDR1 as MDHEN and CDR2 as SYDVKM. The ends were cut back, 3 bases at V and 2 bases at J, with 20 bases in the middle. The authors extracted at least 5 micrograms of total RNA per sample. Remarks on this clonotype: Its antigen is currently unknown.

The use of a sample-barcoded 5' primer and a J-beta primer mix characterized a second PCR of roughly 7 to 11 cycles. TCRdb itself ran the 5' RACE reads through MiXCR, one entry per CDR3 protein. The sample shows 1.4 million to 1.5 million distinct CDR3 sequences, about 43% of them seen only once. This TCR was recovered from a woman aged 18-30 years in good health. This rearrangement joins TRBV28 to TRBJ2-1; either TRBD1 or TRBD2 may fit D (7 bases each). Sequences were obtained from blood. DNA for the CDR3: TGTGCCAGCAGTTTGGGGGGGACAGACGATTTAACCTACAATGAGCAGTTCTTC. It translates to CASSLGGTDDLTYNEQFF.